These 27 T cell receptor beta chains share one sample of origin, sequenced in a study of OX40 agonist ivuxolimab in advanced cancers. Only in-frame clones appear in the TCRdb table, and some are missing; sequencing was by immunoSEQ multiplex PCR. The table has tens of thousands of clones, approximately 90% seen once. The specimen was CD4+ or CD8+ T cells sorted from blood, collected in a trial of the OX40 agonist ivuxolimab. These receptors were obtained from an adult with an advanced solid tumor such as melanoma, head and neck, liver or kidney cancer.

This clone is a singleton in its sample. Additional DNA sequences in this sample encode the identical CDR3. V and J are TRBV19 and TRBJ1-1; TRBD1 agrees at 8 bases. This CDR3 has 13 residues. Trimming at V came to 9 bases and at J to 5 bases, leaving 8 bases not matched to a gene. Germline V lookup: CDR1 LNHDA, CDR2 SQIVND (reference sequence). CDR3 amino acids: CASSAGQGTEAFF. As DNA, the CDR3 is TGTGCCAGCAGTGCTGGACAGGGAACTGAAGCTTTCTTT.

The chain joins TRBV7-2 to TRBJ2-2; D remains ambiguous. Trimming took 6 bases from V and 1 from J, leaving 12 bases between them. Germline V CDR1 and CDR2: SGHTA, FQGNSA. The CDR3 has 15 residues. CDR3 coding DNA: TGTGCCAGCAGGCCTGGTAGGGAGAACACCGGGGAGCTGTTTTTT. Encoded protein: CASRPGRENTGELFF.

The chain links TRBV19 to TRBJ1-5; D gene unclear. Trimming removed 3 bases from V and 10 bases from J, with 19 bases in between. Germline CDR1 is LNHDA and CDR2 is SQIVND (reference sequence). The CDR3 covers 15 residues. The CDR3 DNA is TGTGCCAGTAGTATTTCTCGGGCGGAGATTAACCCCCAGCATTTT. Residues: CASSISRAEINPQHF. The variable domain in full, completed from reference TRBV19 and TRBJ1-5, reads DGGITQSPKYLFRKEGQNVTLSCEQNLNHDAMYWYRQDPGQGLRLIYYSQIVNDFQKGDIAEGYSVSREKKESFPLTVTSAQKNPTAFYLCASSISRAEINPQHFGDGTRLSIL.

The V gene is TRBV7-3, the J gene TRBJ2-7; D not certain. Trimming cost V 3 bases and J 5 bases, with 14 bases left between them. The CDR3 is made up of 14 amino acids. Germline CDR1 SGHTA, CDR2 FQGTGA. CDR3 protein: CASSFARAKNEQYF. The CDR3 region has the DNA TGTGCCAGCAGCTTTGCCCGAGCGAAAAACGAGCAGTACTTC.

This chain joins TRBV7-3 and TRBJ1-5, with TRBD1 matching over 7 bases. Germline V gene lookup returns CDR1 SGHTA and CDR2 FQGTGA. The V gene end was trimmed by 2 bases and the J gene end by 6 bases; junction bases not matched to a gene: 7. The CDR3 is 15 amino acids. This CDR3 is CASSLVAGGVQPQHF. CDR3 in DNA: TGTGCCAGCAGCTTAGTGGCAGGGGGGGTTCAGCCCCAGCATTTT.

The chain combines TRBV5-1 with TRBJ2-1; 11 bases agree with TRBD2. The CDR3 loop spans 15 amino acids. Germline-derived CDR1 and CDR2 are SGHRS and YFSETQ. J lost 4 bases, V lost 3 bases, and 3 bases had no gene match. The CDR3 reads CASSSGLAEYNEQFF. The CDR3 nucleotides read TGCGCCAGCAGCTCGGGACTAGCGGAGTACAATGAGCAGTTCTTC.

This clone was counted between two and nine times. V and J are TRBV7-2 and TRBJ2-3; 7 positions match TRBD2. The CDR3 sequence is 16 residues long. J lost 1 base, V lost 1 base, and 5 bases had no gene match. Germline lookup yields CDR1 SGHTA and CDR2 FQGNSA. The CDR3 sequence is CASSLGTTSGTDTQYF. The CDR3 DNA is TGTGCCAGCAGCTTAGGGACAACTAGCGGCACAGATACGCAGTATTTT.

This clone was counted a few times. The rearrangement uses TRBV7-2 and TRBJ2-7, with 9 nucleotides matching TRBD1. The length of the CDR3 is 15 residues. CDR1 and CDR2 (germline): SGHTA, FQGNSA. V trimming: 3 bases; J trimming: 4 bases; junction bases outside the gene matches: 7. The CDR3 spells CASSFGWDRVYEQYF. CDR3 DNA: TGTGCCAGCAGCTTCGGGTGGGACAGGGTTTACGAGCAGTACTTC.

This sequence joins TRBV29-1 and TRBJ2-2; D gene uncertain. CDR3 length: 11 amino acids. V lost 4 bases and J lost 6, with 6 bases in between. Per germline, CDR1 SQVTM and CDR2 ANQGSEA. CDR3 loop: CSVAFSGELFF. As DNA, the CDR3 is TGCAGCGTTGCCTTTTCCGGGGAGCTGTTTTTT.

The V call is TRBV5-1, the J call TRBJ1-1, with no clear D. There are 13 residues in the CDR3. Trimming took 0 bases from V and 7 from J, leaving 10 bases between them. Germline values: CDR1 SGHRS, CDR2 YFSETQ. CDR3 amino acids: CASSLAARGEAFF. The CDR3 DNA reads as TGCGCCAGCAGCTTGGCGGCCCGTGGTGAAGCTTTCTTT.

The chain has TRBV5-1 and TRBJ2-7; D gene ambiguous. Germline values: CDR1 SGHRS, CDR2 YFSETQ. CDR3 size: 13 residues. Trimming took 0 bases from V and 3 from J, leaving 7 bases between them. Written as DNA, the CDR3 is TGCGCCAGCAGCTTGGGACTTGACTACGAGCAGTACTTC. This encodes CASSLGLDYEQYF.

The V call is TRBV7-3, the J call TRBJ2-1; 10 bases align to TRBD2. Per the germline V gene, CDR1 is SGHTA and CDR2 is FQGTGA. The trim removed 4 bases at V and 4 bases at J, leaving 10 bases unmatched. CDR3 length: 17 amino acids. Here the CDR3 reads CASSSQSIAGGYNEQFF. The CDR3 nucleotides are TGTGCCAGCAGCTCCCAGTCAATAGCGGGGGGTTACAATGAGCAGTTCTTC.

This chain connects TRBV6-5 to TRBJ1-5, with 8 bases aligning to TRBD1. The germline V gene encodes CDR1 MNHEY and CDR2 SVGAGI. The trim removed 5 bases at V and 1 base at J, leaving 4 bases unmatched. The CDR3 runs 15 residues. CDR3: CASSPHRGSNQPQHF. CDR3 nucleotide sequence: TGTGCCAGCAGTCCGCACAGGGGGAGCAATCAGCCCCAGCATTTT.

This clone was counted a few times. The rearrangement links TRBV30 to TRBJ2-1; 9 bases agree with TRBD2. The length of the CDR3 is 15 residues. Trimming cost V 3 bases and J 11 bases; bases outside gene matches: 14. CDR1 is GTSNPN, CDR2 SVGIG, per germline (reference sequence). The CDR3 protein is CAWRRASGALGQQFF. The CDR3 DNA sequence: TGTGCCTGGAGGCGGGCTAGCGGGGCCTTGGGGCAGCAGTTCTTC. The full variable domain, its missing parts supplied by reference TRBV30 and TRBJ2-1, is SQTIHQWPATLVQPVGSPLSLECTVEGTSNPNLYWYRQAAGRGLQLLFYSVGIGQISSEVPQNLSASRPQDRQFILSSKKLLLSDSGFYLCAWRRASGALGQQFFGPGTRLTVL.

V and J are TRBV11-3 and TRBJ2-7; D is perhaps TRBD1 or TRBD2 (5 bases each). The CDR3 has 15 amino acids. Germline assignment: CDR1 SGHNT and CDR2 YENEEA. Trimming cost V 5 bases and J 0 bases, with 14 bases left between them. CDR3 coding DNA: TGTGCCAGCAGCCCGTACCGGGACGGCTCCTACGAGCAGTACTTC. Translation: CASSPYRDGSYEQYF.

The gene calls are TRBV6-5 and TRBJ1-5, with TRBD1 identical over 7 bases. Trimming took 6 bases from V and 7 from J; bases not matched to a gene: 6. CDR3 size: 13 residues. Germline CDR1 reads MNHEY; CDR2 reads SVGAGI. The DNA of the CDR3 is TGTGCCAGCAGCTCAGACAGGGTCCAGCCCCAGCATTTT. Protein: CASSSDRVQPQHF.

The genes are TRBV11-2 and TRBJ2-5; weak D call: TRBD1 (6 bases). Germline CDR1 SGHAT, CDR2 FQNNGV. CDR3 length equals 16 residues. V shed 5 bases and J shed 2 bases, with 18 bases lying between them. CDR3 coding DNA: TGTGCCAGCAGCCCTACCCGGACAGCAACTCAAGAGACCCAGTACTTC. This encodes CASSPTRTATQETQYF.

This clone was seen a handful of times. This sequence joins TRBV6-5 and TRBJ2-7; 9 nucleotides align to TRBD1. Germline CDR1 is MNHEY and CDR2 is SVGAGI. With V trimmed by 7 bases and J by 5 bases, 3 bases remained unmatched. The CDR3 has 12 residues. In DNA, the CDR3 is TGTGCCAGCAACGGACAGGGGCACGAGCAGTACTTC. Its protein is CASNGQGHEQYF.

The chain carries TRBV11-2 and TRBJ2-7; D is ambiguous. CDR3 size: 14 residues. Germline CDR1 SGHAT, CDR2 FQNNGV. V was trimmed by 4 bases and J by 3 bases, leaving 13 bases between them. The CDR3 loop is CASSSSRRVYEQYF. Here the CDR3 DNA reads TGTGCCAGCAGCTCCTCCAGACGGGTCTACGAGCAGTACTTC.

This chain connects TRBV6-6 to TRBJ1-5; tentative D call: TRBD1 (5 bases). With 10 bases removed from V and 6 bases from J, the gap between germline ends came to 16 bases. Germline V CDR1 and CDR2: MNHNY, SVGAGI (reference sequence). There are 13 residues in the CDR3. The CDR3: CATSTREGQPQHF. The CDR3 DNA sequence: TGTGCCACCTCGACCAGGGAAGGTCAGCCCCAGCATTTT.

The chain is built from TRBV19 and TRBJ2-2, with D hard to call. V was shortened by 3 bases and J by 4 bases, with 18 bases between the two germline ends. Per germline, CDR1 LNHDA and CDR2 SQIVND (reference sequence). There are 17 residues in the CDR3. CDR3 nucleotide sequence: TGTGCCAGTAGTATCGGTCCGATGCCCTCGGGCACCGGGGAGCTGTTTTTT. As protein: CASSIGPMPSGTGELFF. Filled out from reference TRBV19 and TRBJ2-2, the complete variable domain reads DGGITQSPKYLFRKEGQNVTLSCEQNLNHDAMYWYRQDPGQGLRLIYYSQIVNDFQKGDIAEGYSVSREKKESFPLTVTSAQKNPTAFYLCASSIGPMPSGTGELFFGEGSRLTVL.

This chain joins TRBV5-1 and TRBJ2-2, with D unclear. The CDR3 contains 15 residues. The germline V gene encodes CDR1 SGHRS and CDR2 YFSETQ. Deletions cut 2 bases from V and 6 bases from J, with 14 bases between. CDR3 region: CASSFLGESPGELFF. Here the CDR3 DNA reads TGCGCCAGCAGCTTTTTAGGCGAGTCCCCCGGGGAGCTGTTTTTT.

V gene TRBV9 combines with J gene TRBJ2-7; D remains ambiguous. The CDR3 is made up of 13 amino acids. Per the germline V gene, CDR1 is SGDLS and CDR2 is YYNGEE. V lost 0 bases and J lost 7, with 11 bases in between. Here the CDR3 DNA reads TGTGCCAGCAGCGTAGGACCCTCGAGGGAGCAGTACTTC. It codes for CASSVGPSREQYF.

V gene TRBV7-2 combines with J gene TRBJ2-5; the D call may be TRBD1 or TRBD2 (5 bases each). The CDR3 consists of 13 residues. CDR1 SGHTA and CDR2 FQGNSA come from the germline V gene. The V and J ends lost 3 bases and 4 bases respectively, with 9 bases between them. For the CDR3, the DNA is TGTGCCAGCAGCTTGGGACGGAGAGAGACCCAGTACTTC. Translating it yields CASSLGRRETQYF.

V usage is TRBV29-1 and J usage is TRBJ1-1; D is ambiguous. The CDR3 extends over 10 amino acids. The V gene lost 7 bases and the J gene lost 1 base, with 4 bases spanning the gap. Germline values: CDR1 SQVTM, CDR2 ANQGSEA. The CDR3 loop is CSASNTEAFF. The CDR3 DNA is TGCAGCGCCTCGAACACTGAAGCTTTCTTT.

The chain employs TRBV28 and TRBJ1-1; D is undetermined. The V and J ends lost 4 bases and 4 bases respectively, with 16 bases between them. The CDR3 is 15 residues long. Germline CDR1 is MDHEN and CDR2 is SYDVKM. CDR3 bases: TGTGCCAGCAGTTCCCGGGGTACGGGTAGCACTGAAGCTTTCTTT. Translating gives CASSSRGTGSTEAFF.

The CDR3 DNA reads as TGTGCCTGGAGTGTGGGGACAGGGGGAAATGAAAAACTGTTTTTT. The encoded protein is CAWSVGTGGNEKLFF. The rearrangement joins TRBV30 to TRBJ1-4, with 11 bases fitting TRBD1. Germline V gene lookup returns CDR1 GTSNPN and CDR2 SVGIG (reference sequence). The CDR3 has 15 amino acids. Germline trimming cut 0 bases from V and 5 bases from J; bases unmatched to any gene: 2.